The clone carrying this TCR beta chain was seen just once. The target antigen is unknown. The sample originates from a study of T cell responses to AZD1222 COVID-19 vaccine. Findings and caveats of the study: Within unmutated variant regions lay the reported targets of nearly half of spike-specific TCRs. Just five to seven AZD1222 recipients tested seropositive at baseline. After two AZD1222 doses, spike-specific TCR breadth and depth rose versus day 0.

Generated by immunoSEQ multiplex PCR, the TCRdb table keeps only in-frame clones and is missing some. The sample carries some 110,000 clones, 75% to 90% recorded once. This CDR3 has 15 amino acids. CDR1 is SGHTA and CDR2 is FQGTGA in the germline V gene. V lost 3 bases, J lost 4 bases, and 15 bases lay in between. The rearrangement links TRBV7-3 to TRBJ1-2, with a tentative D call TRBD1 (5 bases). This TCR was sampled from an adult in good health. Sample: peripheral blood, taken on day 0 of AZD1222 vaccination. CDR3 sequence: CASSFSRGQGYGYTF. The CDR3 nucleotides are TGTGCCAGCAGCTTTTCGAGGGGCCAAGGCTATGGCTACACCTTC.